The 22 T cell receptor beta chains presented below share a single source sample, sequenced in a study of control samples from healthy donors and cancer patients. Method: immunoSEQ multiplex PCR; TCRdb's copy keeps in-frame clones and lacks some. This table has about 110,000 clones, around 82% appearing once. Source material: blood. The receptors come from a woman between 45 and 65 years old in good health.

The chain employs TRBV5-1 and TRBJ1-1; 11 bases are a match to TRBD1. V gave up 4 bases and J gave up 6 bases; unmatched junction bases: 5. Germline V gene sequence: CDR1 SGHRS, CDR2 YFSETQ. The CDR3 contains 14 residues. CDR3 region: CASSRDRGDPEAFF. In DNA form, the CDR3 reads TGCGCCAGCAGCCGGGACAGGGGGGATCCTGAAGCTTTCTTT. Complete variable domain (other parts from reference TRBV5-1 and TRBJ1-1): KAGVTQTPRYLIKTRGQQVTLSCSPISGHRSVSWYQQTPGQGLQFLFEYFSETQRNKGNFPGRFSGRQFSNSRSEMNVSTLELGDSALYLCASSRDRGDPEAFFGQGTRLTVV.

The chain's CDR3 is CASRDRGQGNTEAFF. The CDR3 bases are TGTGCCAGCAGGGACAGGGGGCAGGGGAACACTGAAGCTTTCTTT. V is TRBV3-1 (or the pseudogene TRBV3-2) and J is TRBJ1-1; 11 bases are shared with TRBD1. Germline CDR1 reads LGHDT; CDR2 reads YNNKEL (reference sequence). This CDR3 has 15 residues. V was clipped by 6 bases and J by 1 base; unmatched bases: 4.

The chain links TRBV7-9 to TRBJ2-7; TRBD1 aligns across 9 bases. CDR1 is SEHNR, CDR2 FQNEAQ, per germline (reference sequence). J gave up 4 bases and V 4 bases, and 11 bases lay outside the gene matches. The CDR3 contains 16 residues. The CDR3: CASSSLDRGDIYEQYF. CDR3 sequence (DNA): TGTGCCAGCAGCTCCCTGGACAGGGGTGACATTTACGAGCAGTACTTC.

The chain has TRBV2 and TRBJ1-2; 7 bases align to TRBD1. The germline gives CDR1 SNHLY, CDR2 FYNNEI. V was pared by 6 bases and J by 7 bases, with 8 bases of the junction left unmatched. The CDR3 is 13 residues long. The CDR3 region has the DNA TGTGCCAGCAGCGCCAGGGGGGGCGGTGGCTACACCTTC. As protein: CASSARGGGGYTF.

The chain employs TRBV16 and TRBJ1-3; possible D gene TRBD1, 5 bases. This CDR3 is 15 amino acids long. The germline V gene has CDR1 KGHSY and CDR2 FQNENV. V was trimmed by 8 bases and J by 0 bases, leaving 14 bases between them. In DNA, the CDR3 is TGTGCCAGCCAACCGGACATTTTCTCTGGAAACACCATATATTTT. Translated, it gives CASQPDIFSGNTIYF.

The rearrangement links TRBV7-2 to TRBJ2-2, with 7 bases fitting TRBD1. CDR3 size: 15 residues. The germline V gene encodes CDR1 SGHTA and CDR2 FQGNSA. V lost 3 bases, J lost 5 bases, and 6 bases stayed unmatched. CDR3 DNA: TGTGCCAGCAGCTTTCGACAGGGAAGGACCGGGGAGCTGTTTTTT. It yields the protein CASSFRQGRTGELFF.

The J gene is TRBJ2-2, the V gene TRBV4-1, with TRBD2 matching 9 bases. The CDR3 is 17 residues long. CDR1 is MGHRA, CDR2 YSYEKL, per germline. V gave up 0 bases and J gave up 5 bases; unmatched junction bases: 7. The CDR3 coding sequence is TGCGCCAGCAGCCAAGATCCGCTAGCGGGGTATACCGGGGAGCTGTTTTTT. It codes for CASSQDPLAGYTGELFF.

The chain uses TRBV19 and TRBJ1-1; no reliable D call. This CDR3 has 16 amino acids. Trimming took 4 bases from V and 4 from J, leaving 19 bases between them. CDR1 is LNHDA, CDR2 SQIVND, per germline (reference sequence). The CDR3 is CASSSRPNAVGTEAFF. The CDR3 region has the DNA TGTGCCAGTAGTAGCCGTCCCAACGCTGTGGGCACTGAAGCTTTCTTT.

The CDR3 DNA reads TGTGCCTGGGCTGCGGGACTGGGTTACAATGAGCAGTTCTTC. It yields the protein CAWAAGLGYNEQFF. The chain is built from TRBV30 and TRBJ2-1; perhaps TRBD2 as D (6 bases). CDR3 length: 14 residues. Germline V gives CDR1 GTSNPN, CDR2 SVGIG (reference sequence). Trimming stripped 5 bases from V and 4 bases from J, with 15 bases between.

This rearrangement joins TRBV19 to TRBJ2-1; 8 bases map to TRBD1. Germline-derived CDR1 and CDR2 are LNHDA and SQIVND (reference sequence). CDR3 length: 15 residues. With V trimmed by 5 bases and J by 4 bases, 7 bases remained unmatched. This chain's CDR3 is CASSLGQGRYNEQFF. The CDR3 DNA reads TGTGCCAGTAGTCTCGGACAGGGTAGGTACAATGAGCAGTTCTTC.

The chain employs TRBV11-1 and TRBJ2-7; 9 bases are shared with TRBD1. The CDR3 loop spans 18 amino acids. CDR1 is SGHAT, CDR2 FQDESV, per germline (reference sequence). With V trimmed by 0 bases and J by 3 bases, 12 bases remained unmatched. CDR3 amino acids: CASSLAGAWGTGLYEQYF. CDR3 coding DNA: TGTGCCAGCAGCTTAGCCGGGGCATGGGGGACAGGGCTCTACGAGCAGTACTTC.

Notes on this clone: Other DNA sequences in this specimen translate into the identical CDR3. The chain is built from TRBV14 and TRBJ1-1, with D unresolved. Germline V gene lookup returns CDR1 SGHDN and CDR2 FVKESK. This CDR3 comprises 13 residues. V was trimmed by 2 bases and J by 1 base, leaving 5 bases between them. The CDR3 DNA reads TGTGCCAGCAGCCAACGTCAGAACACTGAAGCTTTCTTT. This codes for CASSQRQNTEAFF.

This rearrangement joins TRBV5-1 to TRBJ1-5, with D perhaps matching TRBD1 (5 bases). Germline V gives CDR1 SGHRS, CDR2 YFSETQ. V gave up 5 bases and J gave up 7 bases, with 16 bases separating them. The CDR3 length is 14 residues. CDR3 residues: CASSPDGDEQPQHF. For the CDR3, the DNA is TGCGCCAGCAGTCCGGACGGGGACGAACAGCCCCAGCATTTT.

The chain is built from TRBV2 and TRBJ2-3; D is undetermined. The CDR3 extends over 12 amino acids. The V gene's germline CDR1 is SNHLY and CDR2 FYNNEI. The V gene lost 4 bases and the J gene lost 3 bases, with 5 bases spanning the gap. CDR3 nucleotide sequence: TGTGCCAGCAGTGTTGAGACAGATACGCAGTATTTT. Translating gives CASSVETDTQYF.

V usage is TRBV27 and J usage is TRBJ2-7; 10 bases line up with TRBD1. The CDR3 is made up of 15 amino acids. CDR1 and CDR2 (germline): MNHEY, SMNVEV (reference sequence). Trimming cost V 6 bases and J 5 bases; bases outside gene matches: 10. The CDR3 DNA is TGTGCCAGCAGCCCCCGGGACAGGGGATCTGACGAGCAGTACTTC. Amino acid sequence: CASSPRDRGSDEQYF.

This clone has only one observation. The chain employs TRBV19 and TRBJ2-2, with 7 bases matching TRBD2. V dropped 8 bases and J dropped 5; count of bases not matched to a gene: 14. CDR3 length equals 16 residues. In germline, CDR1 is LNHDA, CDR2 SQIVND (reference sequence). The CDR3 coding sequence is TGTGCCAGTCGGGCCTGGGGGAGGGGCCGGACCGGGGAGCTGTTTTTT. It yields the protein CASRAWGRGRTGELFF.

The chain joins TRBV7-8 to TRBJ2-7; D is unresolved. Trimming left V 5 bases short and J 2 bases short, with 22 bases between. This CDR3 spans 17 amino acids. The germline V gene encodes CDR1 SGHVS and CDR2 FQNEAQ. The chain's CDR3 is CASSTSDGLGSTYEQYF. In nucleotides, the CDR3 is TGTGCCAGCAGCACCTCCGACGGGCTCGGAAGTACCTACGAGCAGTACTTC.

This chain links TRBV11-2 with TRBJ2-1; 9 bases align to TRBD1. V lost 5 bases, J lost 7 bases, and 9 bases stayed unmatched. Germline V gives CDR1 SGHAT, CDR2 FQNNGV. The CDR3 length is 15 residues. CDR3 bases: TGTGCCAGCAGCAATACCGGGACAGGGATGAATGAGCAGTTCTTC. Protein sequence: CASSNTGTGMNEQFF.

This chain links TRBV2 with TRBJ2-7; 7 bases agree with TRBD2. The CDR3 consists of 15 residues. The trim removed 5 bases at V and 7 bases at J, leaving 14 bases unmatched. Germline loops: CDR1 SNHLY, CDR2 FYNNEI. The CDR3 DNA reads as TGTGCCAGCAGTATCATTAGCGGGTCCGCTGGGGAGCAGTACTTC. This sequence encodes CASSIISGSAGEQYF.

The rearrangement joins TRBV30 to TRBJ2-1; TRBD2 agrees at 7 bases. This CDR3 is 18 amino acids long. Germline V CDR1 and CDR2: GTSNPN, SVGIG (reference sequence). V lost 0 bases and J lost 2; bases outside the gene matches: 13. The CDR3 DNA reads TGTGCCTGGAGTGTACCTGACAGTGGGAGGGCCCCCTACAATGAGCAGTTCTTC. Its protein product is CAWSVPDSGRAPYNEQFF.

There are a few counts of this clone. The rearrangement uses TRBV7-9 and TRBJ1-4, with 10 bases lining up with TRBD1. Per germline, CDR1 SEHNR and CDR2 FQNEAQ (reference sequence). This CDR3 region has 16 residues. Losses at the gene ends were 5 bases for V and 5 bases for J; bases not matched to a gene: 8. CDR3 DNA: TGTGCCAGCAGCGCCAGTAGGACAGGGGGAAATGAAAAACTGTTTTTT. It is translated as CASSASRTGGNEKLFF. Full variable domain (rest looked up from reference TRBV7-9 and TRBJ1-4): DTGVSQNPRHKITKRGQNVTFRCDPISEHNRLYWYRQTLGQGPEFLTYFQNEAQLEKSRLLSDRFSAERPKGSFSTLEIQRTEQGDSAMYLCASSASRTGGNEKLFFGSGTQLSVL.

The V gene is TRBV29-1, the J gene TRBJ2-7; TRBD2 might be the D (5 bases). Germline V gene lookup returns CDR1 SQVTM and CDR2 ANQGSEA. The length of the CDR3 is 13 residues. Trimming shortened V by 3 bases and J by 0 bases, and 9 bases separated the two germline ends. In DNA, the CDR3 is TGCAGCGTTGAGGTAGGAGGCTCCTACGAGCAGTACTTC. Its translation: CSVEVGGSYEQYF.